These 31 T cell receptor beta chains share one sample of origin, sequenced in a study of T-cell reconstitution after alpha-beta-depleted transplantation in children. A TCRbeta library incorporating unique molecular identifiers was prepared. Via MiXCR, TCRdb re-called the PCR reads, giving one row per CDR3 protein. This table holds 80,000 to 100,000 distinct CDR3 sequences, roughly a quarter found once. This material consisted of PBMCs, taken before TCRalphabeta/CD19-depleted stem cell transplant. The origin of the receptors is a boy between 2 and 10 years old with acute lymphoblastic leukemia, due to receive a stem cell transplant.

This clonotype has ten or more counts. The chain is built from TRBV5-1 and TRBJ2-3, with 7 bases identical to TRBD1. Germline assignment: CDR1 SGHRS and CDR2 YFSETQ. The CDR3 is 15 amino acids. V shed 4 bases, J shed 3 bases, and the junction held 8 bases outside the gene matches. The CDR3 loop is CASSLPTGTTDTQYF. The CDR3 bases are TGCGCCAGCAGCCTGCCGACAGGGACGACAGATACGCAGTATTTT.

J is TRBJ2-1 and V is TRBV29-1; 8 nucleotides agree with TRBD1. There are 15 residues in the CDR3. Germline V gene lookup returns CDR1 SQVTM and CDR2 ANQGSEA. Trimming took 3 bases from V and 7 from J; bases not matched to a gene: 11. CDR3 residues: CSVDRGQGAGNEQFF. In DNA form, the CDR3 reads TGCAGCGTTGATCGGGGTCAGGGGGCGGGGAATGAGCAGTTCTTC.

The rearrangement uses TRBV9 and TRBJ1-2, with D possibly matching TRBD1 (6 bases). Germline CDR1 reads SGDLS; CDR2 reads YYNGEE. The CDR3 consists of 14 residues. Trimming took off 3 bases at V and 7 bases at J, with 16 bases between the two ends. For the CDR3, the DNA is TGTGCCAGCAGCGCCGGGCGGACAGCTTCTGGCTACACCTTC. Residues: CASSAGRTASGYTF. Together with reference TRBV9 and TRBJ1-2, the CDR3 gives the full variable domain: DSGVTQTPKHLITATGQRVTLRCSPRSGDLSVYWYQQSLDQGLQFLIQYYNGEERAKGNILERFSAQQFPDLHSELNLSSLELGDSALYFCASSAGRTASGYTFGSGTRLTVV.

This clonotype came up many times. The chain has TRBV10-3 and TRBJ1-5; 7 bases match TRBD1. CDR1 and CDR2 from the germline V gene are ENHRY and SYGVKD. The CDR3 is made up of 16 amino acids. The junction had 15 bases not matched to a gene; V was cut back by 10 bases and J by 3 bases. Here the CDR3 reads CATSGQESAVNQPQHF. The DNA of the CDR3 is TGTGCCACCTCTGGACAGGAATCGGCGGTCAATCAGCCCCAGCATTTT.

This clonotype has only a few counts. This CDR3 reads CASSLIGLHSGNTIYF. The CDR3 DNA sequence: TGTGCCAGCAGCTTAATTGGTCTGCACTCTGGAAACACCATATATTTT. The chain recombines TRBV7-9 with TRBJ1-3; D remains ambiguous. Trimming cost V 2 bases and J 0 bases, with 11 bases left between them. Germline V gene sequence: CDR1 SEHNR, CDR2 FQNEAQ (reference sequence). The CDR3 sequence is 16 residues long.

This clonotype came up a few times. The gene calls are TRBV6-1 and TRBJ1-4, with D unresolved. Per the germline V gene, CDR1 is MNHNS and CDR2 is SASEGT. V was clipped by 5 bases and J by 0 bases, with 19 bases between them. The CDR3 sequence is 18 residues long. The CDR3 reads CASSRRTGRGSTNEKLFF. CDR3 in DNA: TGTGCCAGCAGTCGGAGGACGGGAAGAGGATCAACTAATGAAAAACTGTTTTTT.

This clonotype was seen a few times. V and J are TRBV7-6 and TRBJ2-1, with 11 positions matching TRBD2. The trim removed 3 bases at V and 9 bases at J, leaving 10 bases unmatched. Germline CDR1 SGHVS, CDR2 FNYEAQ. This CDR3 has 16 residues. CDR3 amino acids: CASSFGTSGGPTEQFF. CDR3 DNA: TGTGCCAGCAGCTTTGGGACTAGCGGAGGCCCCACTGAGCAGTTCTTC.

This clonotype turned up a few times. This chain links TRBV7-8 with TRBJ2-7; 8 bases are shared with TRBD1. CDR1 is SGHVS and CDR2 is FQNEAQ in the germline V gene. V lost 3 bases to trimming and J lost 1 base; unmatched junction nucleotides: 8. This CDR3 is built from 16 residues. The CDR3 loop reads CASSFDRDRTSYEQYF. CDR3 coding DNA: TGTGCCAGCAGCTTCGACCGGGACAGGACATCCTACGAGCAGTACTTC.

The chain joins TRBV29-1 to TRBJ2-7; D is perhaps TRBD2 (5 bases). The CDR3 contains 16 residues. V was shortened by 4 bases and J by 4 bases, with 23 bases between the two germline ends. The germline CDR1 and CDR2 sequences are SQVTM and ANQGSEA. DNA for the CDR3: TGCAGCGTTGTGAGGAATCAGTTCGGGGAATGGTACGAGCAGTACTTC. Its translation: CSVVRNQFGEWYEQYF.

Only a few counts were recorded for this clonotype. The chain couples TRBV5-1 to TRBJ2-2; D uncertain. The V end was cut by 1 base, the J end by 6 bases, with 7 bases between. CDR1 and CDR2 from the germline V gene are SGHRS and YFSETQ. This CDR3 has 13 amino acids. CDR3 amino acids: CASSLWASGELFF. The CDR3 nucleotides are TGCGCCAGCAGCTTGTGGGCATCCGGGGAGCTGTTTTTT.

This clonotype has a handful of counts. The V and J genes are TRBV15 and TRBJ2-5; D unresolved. The V gene lost 6 bases and the J gene lost 3 bases, with 17 bases spanning the gap. This CDR3 is built from 15 residues. Germline loops: CDR1 LNHNV, CDR2 YYDKDF (reference sequence). The CDR3 loop is CATSFGRIDKETQYF. The CDR3 region has the DNA TGTGCCACCAGTTTCGGACGGATAGATAAAGAGACCCAGTACTTC. The full variable domain, completed using reference TRBV15 and TRBJ2-5, is DAMVIQNPRYQVTQFGKPVTLSCSQTLNHNVMYWYQQKSSQAPKLLFHYYDKDFNNEADTPDNFQSRRPNTSFCFLDIRSPGLGDTAMYLCATSFGRIDKETQYFGPGTRLLVL.

By share, this clonotype counts as medium-sized. V is TRBV5-1 and J is TRBJ2-7; D is perhaps TRBD1 (6 bases). Germline CDR1 is SGHRS and CDR2 is YFSETQ. The CDR3 loop spans 13 amino acids. V shed 3 bases and J shed 2 bases, with 9 bases lying between them. The CDR3 DNA follows: TGCGCCAGCAGCTGGGACAAGGCCTACGAGCAGTACTTC. It encodes CASSWDKAYEQYF.

The table lists this clonotype with a few counts. The gene calls are TRBV7-2 and TRBJ2-3; possibly TRBD1 or TRBD2 for D (6 bases each). This CDR3 is built from 16 residues. Trimming removed 7 bases from V and 1 base from J, with 18 bases in between. Germline V CDR1 and CDR2: SGHTA, FQGNSA. This CDR3 is CASTMIGGRGTDTQYF. For the CDR3, the DNA is TGTGCCAGCACCATGATAGGGGGGCGAGGCACAGATACGCAGTATTTT.

This clonotype was counted between two and nine times. The chain combines TRBV4-3 with TRBJ1-5; no definite D call. CDR1 and CDR2 from the germline V gene are LGHNA and YSLEER. Trimming left V 0 bases short and J 3 bases short, with 9 bases between. CDR3 length: 15 amino acids. CDR3 amino acids: CASSQEARPNQPQHF. CDR3 sequence (DNA): TGCGCCAGCAGCCAAGAAGCGAGACCCAATCAGCCCCAGCATTTT.

This clonotype was observed a handful of times. The CDR3 nucleotides are TGTGCCAGCAGCGTAGTTGGAGCGTATACGCAGTATTTT. Its protein is CASSVVGAYTQYF. The chain couples TRBV9 to TRBJ2-3; no clear D gene. The V and J ends lost 0 bases and 7 bases respectively, with 9 bases between them. In germline, CDR1 is SGDLS, CDR2 YYNGEE. CDR3 length: 13 amino acids.

The chain recombines TRBV5-1 with TRBJ2-7; 10 bases agree with TRBD1. The CDR3 length is 13 residues. Germline V gives CDR1 SGHRS, CDR2 YFSETQ. J gave up 6 bases and V 2 bases, and 2 bases lay outside the gene matches. CDR3 amino acids: CASSFDRGLEQYF. The CDR3 DNA sequence: TGCGCCAGCAGCTTTGACAGGGGGCTCGAGCAGTACTTC.

The rearrangement links TRBV20-1 to TRBJ2-7; 11 bases align to TRBD2. The V and J ends lost 3 bases and 7 bases, in that order; junction bases with no gene match: 14. Germline CDR1 reads DFQATT; CDR2 reads SNEGSKA (reference sequence). The length of the CDR3 is 16 residues. The CDR3 reads CSASLSGTSGSWEQYF. CDR3 DNA: TGCAGTGCTAGTCTGTCCGGGACTAGCGGTTCTTGGGAGCAGTACTTC.

V gene TRBV29-1 combines with J gene TRBJ2-1; 9 positions agree with TRBD2. Germline CDR1 is SQVTM and CDR2 is ANQGSEA. V was pared by 1 base and J by 0 bases, with 7 bases of the junction left unmatched. This CDR3 region has 17 residues. The CDR3 sequence: CSVEGLAGFSSYNEQFF. CDR3 DNA sequence: TGCAGCGTTGAAGGGCTAGCGGGGTTCAGCTCCTACAATGAGCAGTTCTTC.

The rearrangement links TRBV2 to TRBJ2-1, with unresolved D. Germline assignment: CDR1 SNHLY and CDR2 FYNNEI. The CDR3 has 11 residues. Trimming took off 6 bases at V and 12 bases at J, with 12 bases between the two ends. The CDR3 spells CASRMSDSQFF. The DNA of the CDR3 is TGTGCCAGCAGAATGAGTGACTCGCAGTTCTTC. Looking up the rest from reference TRBV2 and TRBJ2-1 gives the full variable domain: EPEVTQTPSHQVTQMGQEVILRCVPISNHLYFYWYRQILGQKVEFLVSFYNNEISEKSEIFDDQFSVERPDGSNFTLKIRSTKLEDSAMYFCASRMSDSQFFGPGTRLTVL.

This clonotype was counted between two and nine times. The chain uses TRBV15 and TRBJ2-1; 11 bases align to TRBD2. The ends lost 3 bases at V and 8 bases at J; junction bases unmatched: 6. The CDR3 contains 15 residues. Germline V gene data show CDR1 as LNHNV and CDR2 as YYDKDF (reference sequence). For the CDR3, the DNA is TGTGCCACCAGCAGGGGACTAGCGGAGGGGTATGAGCAGTTCTTC. Protein sequence: CATSRGLAEGYEQFF.

This clonotype occurred a few times. This rearrangement joins TRBV5-6 to TRBJ2-1; 7 bases fit TRBD2. Trimming at V came to 4 bases and at J to 6 bases, leaving 13 bases not matched to a gene. There are 16 residues in the CDR3. The germline V gene has CDR1 SGHDT and CDR2 YYEEEE. CDR3 residues: CASSVLSSGGANEQFF. In nucleotides, the CDR3 is TGTGCCAGCAGCGTCCTATCTAGCGGAGGGGCCAATGAGCAGTTCTTC.

The rearrangement links TRBV3-1 to TRBJ2-5, with D possibly TRBD2 on 5 matching bases. The V and J ends lost 8 bases and 3 bases respectively, with 7 bases between them. Germline V gene sequence: CDR1 LGHDT, CDR2 YNNKEL (reference sequence). CDR3 length equals 11 residues. CDR3 bases: TGTGCCAGCGAGAGGGAAGAGACCCAGTACTTC. Its translation is CASEREETQYF.

Comment on this clonotype: A read error may produce the germline difference seen at one junction end. The rearrangement uses TRBV12-3 or TRBV12-4 and TRBJ2-7; D is unclear. The CDR3 is 13 residues long. The CDR3, as DNA: TGTGCCAGCAGTTCCCCCAGGCGGACCCCGGCGTCCTTC. It is translated as CASSSPRRTPASF.

The V call is TRBV12-3 or TRBV12-4, the J call TRBJ2-3; D remains ambiguous. The germline V and J ends were trimmed by 3 bases and 8 bases, with 12 bases remaining between them. This CDR3 spans 13 amino acids. CDR3 nucleotide sequence: TGTGCCAGCAGTTTCCGAGGTTCCGGTACGCAGTATTTT. Residues: CASSFRGSGTQYF.

This clonotype turned up a few times. This chain uses TRBV11-2 with TRBJ2-6; 7 nucleotides line up with TRBD2. After removal of 0 bases from V and 2 bases from J, the junction contained 16 bases not matched to a gene. CDR1 and CDR2 (germline): SGHAT, FQNNGV. This CDR3 comprises 21 residues. CDR3 in amino acids: CASSLESGLRLYSPGANVLTF. The CDR3 coding sequence is TGTGCCAGCAGCTTAGAGTCGGGACTAAGGTTATATTCCCCTGGGGCCAACGTCCTGACTTTC.

This clonotype was seen a few times. The chain couples TRBV3-1 to TRBJ1-1, with 7 bases that match TRBD1. The ends lost 3 bases at V and 7 bases at J; junction bases unmatched: 8. The CDR3 has 14 amino acids. Germline loops: CDR1 LGHDT, CDR2 YNNKEL (reference sequence). The CDR3 reads CASSHGTAILEAFF. CDR3 nucleotide sequence: TGTGCCAGCAGCCACGGGACAGCCATCCTTGAAGCTTTCTTT.

The table lists this clonotype with a few counts. V and J are TRBV12-3 or TRBV12-4 and TRBJ2-1; a possible D gene is TRBD2 (6 bases). V was cut by 3 bases and J by 0 bases, with 9 bases left in between. This CDR3 has 15 amino acids. In DNA, the CDR3 is TGTGCCAGCAGTTTCTCCGGGAGCTCCTACAATGAGCAGTTCTTC. Residues: CASSFSGSSYNEQFF.

This clonotype has a handful of counts. The chain joins TRBV28 to TRBJ1-3, with 8 bases identical to TRBD1. The CDR3 runs 15 residues. CDR1 is MDHEN, CDR2 SYDVKM, per germline. V shed 6 bases, J shed 4 bases, and the junction held 8 bases outside the gene matches. CDR3 amino acids: CASSQTGARGNTIYF. The CDR3 region has the DNA TGTGCCAGCAGCCAGACAGGGGCGAGGGGAAACACCATATATTTT.

This clonotype was counted only a few times. The chain has TRBV5-4 and TRBJ2-1; TRBD2 matches at 7 bases. The CDR3 length is 16 residues. J gave up 7 bases and V 0 bases, and 10 bases lay outside the gene matches. Germline V CDR1 and CDR2: SGHNT, YYREEE (reference sequence). CDR3: CASSLGVILAENEQFF. DNA of the CDR3: TGTGCCAGCAGCTTGGGGGTAATCCTAGCGGAGAATGAGCAGTTCTTC. Full variable domain (outside the CDR3, taken from reference TRBV5-4 and TRBJ2-1): ETGVTQSPTHLIKTRGQQVTLRCSSQSGHNTVSWYQQALGQGPQFIFQYYREEENGRGNFPPRFSGLQFPNYSSELNVNALELDDSALYLCASSLGVILAENEQFFGPGTRLTVL.

This clonotype was seen only a few times. The chain couples TRBV20-1 to TRBJ1-1; D call uncertain. Germline lookup yields CDR1 DFQATT and CDR2 SNEGSKA (reference sequence). V lost 7 bases, J lost 5 bases, and 14 bases lay in between. CDR3 length: 12 amino acids. In DNA form, the CDR3 reads TGCAGTGTCCCTCGGTTGGGGACTGAAGCTTTCTTT. It encodes CSVPRLGTEAFF.

This clonotype was detected many times. The chain carries TRBV29-1 and TRBJ2-7, with D perhaps matching TRBD1 or TRBD2 (6 bases each). V was shortened by 3 bases and J by 3 bases, with 12 bases between the two germline ends. Germline V gene lookup returns CDR1 SQVTM and CDR2 ANQGSEA. The CDR3 runs 13 residues. The chain's CDR3 is CSVDAKGGYEQYF. CDR3 DNA sequence: TGCAGCGTTGACGCTAAGGGGGGCTACGAGCAGTACTTC.